These 16 T cell receptor beta chains were all obtained from the same sample, sequenced in a study of shared clonotypes between healthy human individuals. Using immunoSEQ multiplex PCR, the repertoire was profiled, and TCRdb retains in-frame clones only, with some absent. The sample has about 490,000 clones; 60% to 85% are singletons. Source material: PBMCs. The receptors were gathered from a woman between 35 and 50 years old in good health. Some clones in this sample may be carry-over from other donors' samples.

In its sample, this clone was seen many times. An end of the junction does not agree with germline; a read error may underlie this. V is TRBV30 and J is TRBJ1-1, with a possible D match to TRBD1 (6 bases). CDR1 is GTSNPN and CDR2 is SVGIG in the germline V gene (reference sequence). This CDR3 contains 13 residues. The CDR3 DNA reads TGTGCCTGGAGGGCAGGGGTCAACACTGGAGCTTCCTTT. Protein sequence: CAWRAGVNTGASF.

This clone was recorded a few times. This chain links TRBV7-2 with TRBJ2-3; 9 nucleotides align to TRBD2. Germline values: CDR1 SGHTA, CDR2 FQGNSA. V was clipped by 8 bases and J by 6 bases; unmatched bases: 6. There are 13 residues in the CDR3. The CDR3 DNA reads as TGTGCCAGCGGAGTAGCGGGAGTCGATACGCAGTATTTT. This codes for CASGVAGVDTQYF.

V is TRBV7-2 and J is TRBJ2-3; D is possibly TRBD1 (6 bases). Germline V gene data show CDR1 as SGHTA and CDR2 as FQGNSA. Trimming cost V 3 bases and J 6 bases, with 13 bases left between them. This CDR3 spans 14 amino acids. CDR3 amino acids: CASSFDGQHDTQYF. The CDR3 DNA reads TGTGCCAGCAGCTTCGACGGACAGCACGATACGCAGTATTTT.

This clone was seen only a few times. This chain joins TRBV4-3 and TRBJ2-3; TRBD2 agrees at 10 bases. This CDR3 comprises 14 residues. Germline-derived CDR1 and CDR2 are LGHNA and YSLEER. Losses at the gene ends were 4 bases for V and 5 bases for J; bases not matched to a gene: 3. The DNA for the CDR3 is TGCGCCAGCAGCCGCCTAGCGGGAGTAGATACGCAGTATTTT. This sequence encodes CASSRLAGVDTQYF.

J is TRBJ1-2 and V is TRBV14, with unresolved D. Germline values: CDR1 SGHDN, CDR2 FVKESK. The CDR3 has 16 residues. Trimming removed 0 bases from V and 4 bases from J, with 15 bases in between. CDR3 protein: CASSQDGEGVGYGYTF. The CDR3 DNA reads as TGTGCCAGCAGCCAAGACGGTGAGGGTGTAGGCTATGGCTACACCTTC.

The chain joins TRBV2 to TRBJ2-7; a possible D gene is TRBD1 (6 bases). This CDR3 contains 14 residues. The V and J ends lost 4 bases and 7 bases respectively, with 17 bases between them. CDR1 is SNHLY, CDR2 FYNNEI, per germline. The CDR3 nucleotides are TGTGCCAGCAGTGCCCAGGGGCGTGTAAGTGAGCAGTACTTC. Its protein is CASSAQGRVSEQYF. Full variable domain (remainder filled in from reference TRBV2 and TRBJ2-7): EPEVTQTPSHQVTQMGQEVILRCVPISNHLYFYWYRQILGQKVEFLVSFYNNEISEKSEIFDDQFSVERPDGSNFTLKIRSTKLEDSAMYFCASSAQGRVSEQYFGPGTRLTVT.

This clone is a singleton in its sample. The V gene is TRBV19, the J gene TRBJ2-4, with D tentatively TRBD1 or TRBD2 (6 bases each). CDR3 size: 16 residues. V was pared by 5 bases and J by 3 bases, with 17 bases between. Germline lookup yields CDR1 LNHDA and CDR2 SQIVND (reference sequence). The CDR3 DNA follows: TGTGCCAGTAGTGCTACTAGGGGGGTTTACAAAAACATTCAGTACTTC. This codes for CASSATRGVYKNIQYF.

This sequence joins TRBV28 and TRBJ2-3; 7 positions match TRBD1. The junction had 12 bases not matched to a gene; V was cut back by 5 bases and J by 4 bases. CDR1 and CDR2 (germline): MDHEN, SYDVKM. The CDR3 totals 16 residues. The chain's CDR3 is CASSPSDRFSPDTQYF. CDR3 sequence (DNA): TGTGCCAGCAGTCCATCGGACAGGTTTTCACCAGATACGCAGTATTTT.

This clone was observed many times. The chain carries TRBV30 and TRBJ1-5; possible D gene TRBD1, 6 bases. The V gene's germline CDR1 is GTSNPN and CDR2 SVGIG (reference sequence). V was trimmed by 2 bases and J by 3 bases, leaving 11 bases between them. This CDR3 is 14 amino acids long. This CDR3 reads CAWSTGQNNQPQHF. In nucleotides, the CDR3 is TGTGCCTGGAGTACTGGACAGAACAATCAGCCCCAGCATTTT.

In regard to this clone: The same CDR3 is also encoded by other DNA sequences in this sample. The J gene is TRBJ2-1, the V gene TRBV9; 8 bases are shared with TRBD2. This CDR3 comprises 15 residues. V lost 0 bases and J lost 2; bases outside the gene matches: 1. Germline V lookup: CDR1 SGDLS, CDR2 YYNGEE. The CDR3 nucleotides read TGTGCCAGCAGCGTAGAGGGACTAGCCTACAATGAGCAGTTCTTC. It is translated as CASSVEGLAYNEQFF.

This chain joins TRBV28 and TRBJ2-3; D might be TRBD1 or TRBD2, each matching 6 bases. V lost 7 bases, J lost 2 bases, and 22 bases lay in between. The CDR3 length is 17 residues. Germline V lookup: CDR1 MDHEN, CDR2 SYDVKM. Written as DNA, the CDR3 is TGTGCCAGCATGAGAACAGGTGGGGGGCGGACCACAGATACGCAGTATTTT. This codes for CASMRTGGGRTTDTQYF. The entire variable domain, with the rest obtained from reference TRBV28 and TRBJ2-3, is as follows: DVKVTQSSRYLVKRTGEKVFLECVQDMDHENMFWYRQDPGLGLRLIYFSYDVKMKEKGDIPEGYSVSREKKERFSLILESASTNQTSMYLCASMRTGGGRTTDTQYFGPGTRLTVL.

The V gene is TRBV5-1, the J gene TRBJ2-1; 7 nucleotides agree with TRBD2. After removal of 4 bases from V and 4 bases from J, the junction contained 11 bases not matched to a gene. Germline CDR1 reads SGHRS; CDR2 reads YFSETQ. CDR3 length equals 16 residues. Written as DNA, the CDR3 is TGCGCCAGCAGCCCTTGGTTGGGTAGCGGGTACAATGAGCAGTTCTTC. This sequence encodes CASSPWLGSGYNEQFF. The full variable domain, rest sourced from reference TRBV5-1 and TRBJ2-1, is KAGVTQTPRYLIKTRGQQVTLSCSPISGHRSVSWYQQTPGQGLQFLFEYFSETQRNKGNFPGRFSGRQFSNSRSEMNVSTLELGDSALYLCASSPWLGSGYNEQFFGPGTRLTVL.

The gene calls are TRBV7-3 and TRBJ2-5; unclear D gene. CDR1 and CDR2 from the germline V gene are SGHTA and FQGTGA. The V and J ends lost 5 bases and 5 bases respectively, with 18 bases between them. The CDR3 consists of 15 residues. The CDR3 nucleotides read TGTGCCAGCAGCGGAAGCCCAGGTTTTCAGGAGACCCAGTACTTC. It translates to CASSGSPGFQETQYF.

The V and J genes are TRBV30 and TRBJ2-2; D is undetermined. This CDR3 has 11 amino acids. V shed 2 bases and J shed 6 bases, with 4 bases lying between them. Germline CDR1 and CDR2: GTSNPN and SVGIG (reference sequence). This chain's CDR3 is CAWSSPGELFF. The CDR3 region has the DNA TGTGCCTGGAGTTCCCCCGGGGAGCTGTTTTTT.

This chain uses TRBV5-1 with TRBJ2-2; no firm D call. The CDR3 totals 13 residues. The V end lost 0 bases, the J end lost 7 bases, and 7 bases lay between the germline ends. CDR1 and CDR2 (germline): SGHRS, YFSETQ. DNA of the CDR3: TGCGCCAGCAGCTTGGACCTTGGCGGGGAGCTGTTTTTT. Protein product: CASSLDLGGELFF.

The rearrangement joins TRBV5-1 to TRBJ2-7, with 7 bases matching TRBD2. Germline assignment: CDR1 SGHRS and CDR2 YFSETQ. This CDR3 is built from 13 residues. V lost 4 bases, J lost 3 bases, and 4 bases stayed unmatched. The DNA for the CDR3 is TGCGCCAGCAGCCCGTTAGCGGGCTACGAGCAGTACTTC. Translation: CASSPLAGYEQYF. Full variable domain (outside the CDR3, taken from reference TRBV5-1 and TRBJ2-7): KAGVTQTPRYLIKTRGQQVTLSCSPISGHRSVSWYQQTPGQGLQFLFEYFSETQRNKGNFPGRFSGRQFSNSRSEMNVSTLELGDSALYLCASSPLAGYEQYFGPGTRLTVT.